A single sample is the source of the 6 T cell receptor beta chains below, sequenced in a study of identical twins. TCRdb processed the 5' RACE reads anew with MiXCR; each CDR3 protein has one entry. The table shows approximately 1.8 million distinct CDR3 sequences, with around 29% occurring only once. Sequencing was performed on cord blood. The source is a newborn girl in good health.

The rearrangement joins TRBV29-1 to TRBJ1-4, with D maybe TRBD1 (5 bases). CDR3 length: 14 amino acids. V was cut by 6 bases and J by 6 bases, with 17 bases left in between. The germline CDR1 and CDR2 sequences are SQVTM and ANQGSEA. The CDR3 DNA follows: TGCAGCGTAAAGACAGATAAACGTCATGAAAAACTGTTTTTT. Its protein is CSVKTDKRHEKLFF.

This clonotype occurred a few times. V gene TRBV7-9 combines with J gene TRBJ1-2; no firm D call. V lost 0 bases to trimming and J lost 2 bases, with 16 bases between them. The CDR3 length is 17 residues. Per the germline V gene, CDR1 is SEHNR and CDR2 is FQNEAQ (reference sequence). The chain's CDR3 is CASSLAQDGVENYGYTF. The CDR3 DNA follows: TGTGCCAGCAGCTTAGCCCAGGACGGGGTAGAAAACTATGGCTACACCTTC.

V is TRBV20-1 and J is TRBJ2-7; 10 bases line up with TRBD1. CDR1 is DFQATT and CDR2 is SNEGSKA in the germline V gene (reference sequence). The length of the CDR3 is 15 residues. CDR3 in amino acids: CSTNSTGTGVYEQYF. In nucleotides, the CDR3 is TGCAGCACTAATTCTACCGGGACAGGGGTCTACGAGCAGTACTTC.

This clonotype was picked up many times. The CDR3 is CSGGRKETQYF. In DNA, the CDR3 is TGCAGCGGCGGGAGAAAAGAGACCCAGTACTTC. The chain couples TRBV29-1 to TRBJ2-5, with TRBD2 matching 7 bases. V shed 7 bases and J 3 bases; nucleotides not matched to a gene: 2. The CDR3 is made up of 11 amino acids. Germline-derived CDR1 and CDR2 are SQVTM and ANQGSEA.

The chain uses TRBV5-6 and TRBJ2-7, with D hard to call. CDR1 is SGHDT, CDR2 YYEEEE, per germline. V was pared by 6 bases and J by 2 bases, with 15 bases between. The CDR3 is 14 amino acids. The chain's CDR3 is CASIRHGLPYEQYF. In DNA form, the CDR3 reads TGTGCCAGCATCCGACACGGGCTACCCTACGAGCAGTACTTC.

This clonotype came up a few times. The chain recombines TRBV7-2 with TRBJ2-3, with 7 nucleotides matching TRBD1. Trimming took 5 bases from V and 5 from J; bases not matched to a gene: 10. Germline CDR1 and CDR2: SGHTA and FQGNSA. This CDR3 has 15 amino acids. CDR3 in DNA: TGTGCCAGCAGCCTCCAACAGGGGTGGCAAGATACGCAGTATTTT. As protein: CASSLQQGWQDTQYF.